This TCR beta chain was observed in a study of neoadjuvant anti-PD-1 for oral cavity cancer. CDR1 and CDR2 (germline): SEHNR, FQNEAQ (reference sequence). V was clipped by 5 bases and J by 5 bases, with 10 bases between them. This CDR3 has 12 amino acids. Most PBMC samples had 480 ng input DNA in six replicates. Clones were read by immunoSEQ multiplex PCR, and TCRdb kept only the in-frame ones, dropping some. The table lists roughly 13,000 clones, about 64% of them singletons. Points from the study as a whole: Higher pretreatment blood Treg/Th17 ratios correlated with higher pretreatment blood and lower post-treatment tumor TCRbeta clonality. Each response group had just a few patients in TCR analyses.

As regards this clone: Its antigen is still unknown.

The chain combines TRBV7-9 with TRBJ2-7; maybe TRBD2 (6 bases). The receptor was derived from a person aged 40 to 85 with oral cavity squamous cell carcinoma. Source: PBMCs, taken before nivolumab (anti-PD-1) treatment. CDR3 sequence (DNA): TGTGCCAGCAGCCGAGGAGGGGACGAGCAGTACTTC. This codes for CASSRGGDEQYF. The full variable domain, rest sourced from reference TRBV7-9 and TRBJ2-7, is DTGVSQNPRHKITKRGQNVTFRCDPISEHNRLYWYRQTLGQGPEFLTYFQNEAQLEKSRLLSDRFSAERPKGSFSTLEIQRTEQGDSAMYLCASSRGGDEQYFGPGTRLTVT.